Listed here are 19 T cell receptor beta chains from one sample, sequenced in a study of blood T cell repertoires in COVID-19 (TCRdb year 2020). The library was generated by the immunoSEQ multiplex PCR assay. TCRdb obtained this table from immuneACCESS and retained in-frame rearrangements with V and J assigned. These tables miss some clones; where compared with another copy, unresolved V genes account for less than half of the shortfall, and the remainder is unexplained. This sample has about 71,000 clones in its table, and more than 75% of those were observed once. The biggest ten clones account for roughly an eighth of the sample. Sequencing input: peripheral blood. All receptors derive from a woman older than 75 with acute or convalescent COVID-19.

This chain links TRBV9 with TRBJ2-5, with 8 nucleotides matching TRBD2. CDR1 and CDR2 from the germline V gene are SGDLS and YYNGEE. The CDR3 is made up of 15 amino acids. The V segment lost 4 bases and the J segment 6 bases; nucleotides outside the gene matches: 11. CDR3 in amino acids: CASSLRSGLVQTQYF. As DNA, the CDR3 is TGTGCCAGCAGCCTCCGATCGGGACTAGTCCAGACCCAGTACTTC.

V usage is TRBV29-1 and J usage is TRBJ2-7; TRBD1 agrees at 8 bases. The CDR3 is 13 amino acids. Germline CDR1 is SQVTM and CDR2 is ANQGSEA. J was trimmed by 5 bases and V by 3 bases; bases with no gene match: 6. The CDR3 DNA sequence: TGCAGCGTTGATGGGACAGGCAAGAACGAGCAGTACTTC. Its protein is CSVDGTGKNEQYF.

V is TRBV24-1 and J is TRBJ2-1, with D unclear. In germline, CDR1 is KGHDR, CDR2 SFDVKD. This CDR3 is 13 amino acids long. V was pared by 4 bases and J by 9 bases, with 12 bases between. The CDR3 DNA reads as TGTGCCACCAGTGACTTTTCCTTGAGTGAGCAGTTCTTC. Translated, it gives CATSDFSLSEQFF.

V and J are TRBV11-3 and TRBJ2-3, with D possibly TRBD2 on 6 matching bases. CDR1 is SGHNT, CDR2 YENEEA, per germline. Between the trimmed V and J ends, which lost 2 bases and 3 bases, there was a span of 12 bases. The CDR3 length is 15 residues. This CDR3 reads CASSLLGGGTDTQYF. For the CDR3, the DNA is TGTGCCAGCAGCTTATTGGGGGGAGGAACAGATACGCAGTATTTT.

The chain has TRBV19 and TRBJ1-5, with TRBD1 matching over 8 bases. CDR1 and CDR2 (germline): LNHDA, SQIVND (reference sequence). This CDR3 is 17 amino acids long. V was pared by 3 bases and J by 0 bases, with 7 bases of the junction left unmatched. The CDR3 DNA reads as TGTGCCAGTAGTATGGGTGGACAGGGCCATAGCAATCAGCCCCAGCATTTT. It encodes CASSMGGQGHSNQPQHF.

This clone appeared once. This sequence joins TRBV3-1 (or the pseudogene TRBV3-2) and TRBJ2-5; the match to TRBD2 covers 15 bases. The J segment lost 5 bases and the V segment lost 1 base, leaving 8 bases of the junction unmatched. The CDR3 length is 18 residues. Germline V gives CDR1 LGHDT, CDR2 YNNKEL (reference sequence). The CDR3, as DNA: TGTGCCAGCAGCCAAGGCGGAATCGGGACTAGCGGGAGGGAGACCCAGTACTTC. This codes for CASSQGGIGTSGRETQYF.

A single count supports this clone. This rearrangement joins TRBV6-5 to TRBJ1-5; the D gene is possibly TRBD1 (5 bases). The germline V and J ends were trimmed by 0 bases and 4 bases, with 10 bases remaining between them. Germline CDR1 reads MNHEY; CDR2 reads SVGAGI. The CDR3 is 15 amino acids. For the CDR3, the DNA is TGTGCCAGCAGTTACTCGGCAGGGAGGAATCAGCCCCAGCATTTT. Residues: CASSYSAGRNQPQHF.

The V gene is TRBV19, the J gene TRBJ1-4, with 8 bases lining up with TRBD1. This CDR3 region has 11 residues. With 8 bases clipped from V and 10 bases from J, the junction kept 3 bases outside the gene matches. CDR1 and CDR2 (germline): LNHDA, SQIVND (reference sequence). The DNA for the CDR3 is TGTGCCAGTGCAACAGGGGGAAAACTGTTTTTT. Translated, it gives CASATGGKLFF. Drawing the rest from reference TRBV19 and TRBJ1-4, the complete variable domain is DGGITQSPKYLFRKEGQNVTLSCEQNLNHDAMYWYRQDPGQGLRLIYYSQIVNDFQKGDIAEGYSVSREKKESFPLTVTSAQKNPTAFYLCASATGGKLFFGSGTQLSVL.

The chain recombines TRBV5-5 with TRBJ2-7; 11 bases map to TRBD2. J gave up 0 bases and V 4 bases, and 6 bases lay outside the gene matches. The CDR3 extends over 16 amino acids. Germline V lookup: CDR1 SGHKS, CDR2 YYEKEE (reference sequence). The chain's CDR3 is CASSRTSGPSSYEQYF. The CDR3, as DNA: TGTGCCAGCAGCCGGACTAGCGGGCCAAGCTCCTACGAGCAGTACTTC. Using reference TRBV5-5 and TRBJ2-7 for the parts outside the CDR3, the full variable domain is DAGVTQSPTHLIKTRGQQVTLRCSPISGHKSVSWYQQVLGQGPQFIFQYYEKEERGRGNFPDRFSARQFPNYSSELNVNALLLGDSALYLCASSRTSGPSSYEQYFGPGTRLTVT.

The chain joins TRBV30 to TRBJ2-1, with TRBD2 matching over 11 bases. CDR1 and CDR2 (germline): GTSNPN, SVGIG (reference sequence). The CDR3 runs 16 residues. Trimming took 2 bases from V and 7 from J; bases not matched to a gene: 10. As DNA, the CDR3 is TGTGCCTGGAGTTGGTCAGTAGCGGGAGGGTTAAATGAGCAGTTCTTC. It specifies CAWSWSVAGGLNEQFF.

The chain carries TRBV18 and TRBJ1-1, with D possibly matching TRBD1 (5 bases). Germline V CDR1 and CDR2: KGHSH, LQKENI. V dropped 2 bases and J dropped 2 bases, with 6 bases sitting between them. The CDR3 covers 13 residues. The CDR3 nucleotides read TGTGCCAGCTCACCAGACAGTAACACTGAAGCTTTCTTT. Translating gives CASSPDSNTEAFF.

The DNA for the CDR3 is TGTGCCAGCAGCGGGGACAGGGGGAGTCGTGGCTACACCTTC. Encoded protein: CASSGDRGSRGYTF. The chain couples TRBV7-2 to TRBJ1-2; 11 positions agree with TRBD1. This CDR3 comprises 14 residues. Germline assignment: CDR1 SGHTA and CDR2 FQGNSA. Unmatched junction bases numbered 6, after V lost 5 bases and J lost 7 bases.

The chain has TRBV5-1 and TRBJ2-2, with D possibly being TRBD2 (5 bases). The CDR3 sequence is 15 residues long. V lost 5 bases, J lost 0 bases, and 11 bases lay in between. Germline assignment: CDR1 SGHRS and CDR2 YFSETQ. CDR3: CASRGEGANTGELFF. The CDR3 nucleotides are TGCGCCAGCAGGGGAGAGGGCGCGAACACCGGGGAGCTGTTTTTT.

The rearrangement joins TRBV7-2 to TRBJ2-1; a weak D match, TRBD1 (6 bases). V was clipped by 5 bases and J by 1 base, with 15 bases between them. This CDR3 has 16 residues. The germline gives CDR1 SGHTA, CDR2 FQGNSA. CDR3: CASSPSRGGSYNEQFF. The CDR3 DNA follows: TGTGCCAGCAGCCCGAGCCGAGGGGGTTCCTACAATGAGCAGTTCTTC.

The chain combines TRBV19 with TRBJ2-4; 10 bases map to TRBD1. CDR3 length: 15 amino acids. Germline V gene data show CDR1 as LNHDA and CDR2 as SQIVND (reference sequence). The J segment lost 7 bases and the V segment lost 0 bases, leaving 3 bases of the junction unmatched. The CDR3 reads CASSIETGGGNIQYF. CDR3 nucleotide sequence: TGTGCCAGTAGTATAGAGACAGGGGGCGGGAACATTCAGTACTTC.

Many counts were recorded for this clone. The chain couples TRBV24-1 to TRBJ1-5; 10 bases map to TRBD1. CDR1 is KGHDR, CDR2 SFDVKD, per germline. This CDR3 has 16 residues. J was trimmed by 3 bases and V by 4 bases; bases with no gene match: 5. Here the CDR3 DNA reads TGTGCCACCAGTGACCCCGGACAGGGGGACAATCAGCCCCAGCATTTT. Translation: CATSDPGQGDNQPQHF.

This clone was detected once. The gene calls are TRBV19 and TRBJ2-2; 14 bases match TRBD2. Trimming took 5 bases from V and 7 from J; bases not matched to a gene: 15. Per germline, CDR1 LNHDA and CDR2 SQIVND (reference sequence). The CDR3 has 19 amino acids. CDR3 sequence (DNA): TGTGCCAGTAGTTCCCGGGCGGGACTAGCGGGAGAAAGGGTCGGGGAGCTGTTTTTT. Protein sequence: CASSSRAGLAGERVGELFF.

V usage is TRBV6-5 and J usage is TRBJ2-3; 8 bases are shared with TRBD1. Germline CDR1 MNHEY, CDR2 SVGAGI. CDR3 size: 15 residues. V shed 11 bases and J 5 bases; nucleotides not matched to a gene: 15. The CDR3 DNA reads TGTGCCCATAAGGAACAGGGGGGCGGTCGAGATACGCAGTATTTT. Amino acid sequence: CAHKEQGGGRDTQYF.

The chain carries TRBV4-2 and TRBJ2-7, with D possibly being TRBD2 (7 bases). CDR1 and CDR2 from the germline V gene are LGHNA and YNFKEQ. Trimming removed 2 bases at V and 7 bases at J, with 18 bases between. The CDR3 loop spans 15 amino acids. This chain's CDR3 is CASSQSASGGGEQYF. CDR3 DNA: TGTGCCAGCAGCCAAAGCGCTAGCGGAGGGGGAGAGCAGTACTTC.